A single sample is the source of the 7 T cell receptor beta chains below, sequenced in a study of CD4 T cells in relation to SARS-CoV-2 and coronaviruses. Unexposed donor CD4+ T cells date from about 2011-2018, before the COVID-19 pandemic. TCRdb's copy holds only in-frame clones and misses some; the assay was immunoSEQ multiplex PCR. The repertoire holds around 62,000 clones, with roughly 93% as singletons. The sequencing sample was made of naive CD4+ T cells from PBMCs. Subset defined: naive CD4+ T cells isolated by negative enrichment. The receptors here all came from a human donor in good health.

The genes are TRBV24-1 and TRBJ1-2; possible D gene TRBD1, 5 bases. The CDR3 runs to 15 residues. V was trimmed by 3 bases and J by 4 bases, leaving 14 bases between them. Germline-derived CDR1 and CDR2 are KGHDR and SFDVKD. CDR3 region: CATSDNRSGFYGYTF. DNA of the CDR3: TGTGCCACCAGTGATAACCGCTCAGGGTTCTATGGCTACACCTTC.

The rearrangement uses TRBV3-1 (or the pseudogene TRBV3-2) and TRBJ2-1, with 7 positions matching TRBD2. The CDR3 runs 14 residues. The V gene's germline CDR1 is LGHDT and CDR2 YNNKEL (reference sequence). J was trimmed by 10 bases and V by 0 bases; bases with no gene match: 6. The CDR3 region is CASSQDGSGREQFF. The DNA of the CDR3 is TGTGCCAGCAGCCAAGATGGTAGCGGGCGCGAGCAGTTCTTC.

V gene TRBV4-1 combines with J gene TRBJ2-6; D remains unclear. Trimming took off 0 bases at V and 0 bases at J, with 9 bases between the two ends. This CDR3 spans 17 amino acids. Germline V gives CDR1 MGHRA, CDR2 YSYEKL. CDR3 sequence reads: CASSQDQTLSGANVLTF. CDR3 DNA sequence: TGCGCCAGCAGCCAAGATCAAACCCTCTCTGGGGCCAACGTCCTGACTTTC.

A few counts support this clone. V usage is TRBV28 and J usage is TRBJ2-2; 10 bases are shared with TRBD1. V lost 7 bases and J lost 6; bases outside the gene matches: 8. Germline loops: CDR1 MDHEN, CDR2 SYDVKM. There are 15 residues in the CDR3. The CDR3 region is CASTPFGQGAGELFF. CDR3 bases: TGTGCCAGCACTCCCTTCGGACAGGGGGCCGGGGAGCTGTTTTTT.

The V call is TRBV28, the J call TRBJ2-1; 9 nucleotides agree with TRBD2. V shed 3 bases and J 0 bases; nucleotides not matched to a gene: 3. The germline CDR1 and CDR2 sequences are MDHEN and SYDVKM. The CDR3 runs 16 residues. This chain's CDR3 is CASSLGGRASYNEQFF. Written as DNA, the CDR3 is TGTGCCAGCAGTTTGGGCGGGAGGGCCTCCTACAATGAGCAGTTCTTC.

The chain recombines TRBV6-1 with TRBJ1-2; D might be TRBD1 (5 bases). Trimming cost V 1 base and J 2 bases, with 14 bases left between them. The V gene's germline CDR1 is MNHNS and CDR2 SASEGT. The CDR3 contains 16 residues. The CDR3 spells CASSEVITGLNYGYTF. The CDR3 nucleotides read TGTGCCAGCAGTGAAGTGATTACGGGACTCAACTATGGCTACACCTTC.

CDR3 sequence reads: CASSQEGQGDEKLFF. The CDR3 nucleotides read TGTGCCAGCAGCCAAGAGGGACAGGGAGATGAAAAACTGTTTTTT. The genes are TRBV3-1 (or the pseudogene TRBV3-2) and TRBJ1-4; 9 bases are a match to TRBD1. This CDR3 has 15 amino acids. J gave up 6 bases and V 0 bases, and 2 bases lay outside the gene matches. Germline lookup yields CDR1 LGHDT and CDR2 YNNKEL (reference sequence).